The rows below give T cell receptor beta chains drawn from one sample of a study of T-cell reconstitution after alpha-beta-depleted transplantation in children. TCRdb independently ran MiXCR on the PCR reads; one entry per CDR3 protein. This table has about 400,000 distinct CDR3 sequences, 13% appearing once. The sequencing used PBMCs, collected from the stem cell graft. All receptors come from a human donor who donated a stem cell graft to a child with Fanconi anemia. Each CDR3 is given without its conserved first and last residue.

CDR3: ATSDPEGSYNEQF
V: TRBV24-1

CDR3: SAGDEAF
V: TRBV20-1

CDR3: ASSLGQYNSPLH
V: TRBV12-3/TRBV12-4

CDR3: ASRGGGSEAF
V: TRBV11-1

CDR3: ASSQGRGSASNQPQH
V: TRBV4-3

CDR3: ASSVQSVNTEAF
V: TRBV4-1

CDR3: ASSASGGGTEAF
V: TRBV7-9

CDR3: ASSLARGNRAF
V: TRBV7-8

CDR3: ASSLLGAAYNEQF
V: TRBV5-1

CDR3: SAKHPRRGVRGETQY
V: TRBV20-1

CDR3: ASSPVHSTSTDTQY
V: TRBV18

CDR3: ASSFGTGDSYHSGNTIY
V: TRBV12-1

CDR3: ASSSQGAGTGELF
V: TRBV12-3/TRBV12-4

CDR3: ARGSGPTYEQY
V: TRBV2

CDR3: SVLWRHLTQQF
V: TRBV29-1